This T cell receptor (beta chain) was captured by sequencing in a study of T cell responses to AZD1222 COVID-19 vaccine. Points from the study as a whole: Regions left unmutated in variants are reportedly the target of nearly half of spike-specific TCRs. It was only a handful of AZD1222 recipients who were seropositive at baseline. Donor demographics were predominantly white British with a female majority; clonal diversity may be underestimated.

There are 16 residues in the CDR3. Germline lookup yields CDR1 LNHNV and CDR2 YYDKDF (reference sequence). Trimming took 4 bases from V and 5 from J; bases not matched to a gene: 12. Method: immunoSEQ multiplex PCR; TCRdb's copy keeps in-frame clones and lacks some. The sample lists some 94,000 clones, around 94% occurring once. This clone showed up just once. The antigen remains unidentified. This chain connects TRBV15 to TRBJ2-7, with 9 bases fitting TRBD1. The sample consisted of peripheral blood, taken on day 0 of AZD1222 vaccination. This sequence was found in an adult in good health. The CDR3 spells CATSTETGTGRDEQYF. The CDR3 DNA follows: TGTGCCACCAGCACTGAAACCGGGACAGGGAGAGACGAGCAGTACTTC.